The 26 T cell receptor beta chains below come from one sample, sequenced in a study of blood T cell repertoires in COVID-19. Some clones are missing from TCRdb's copy, which holds only in-frame ones; the method was immunoSEQ multiplex PCR. Of about 140,000 clones in the sample, 84% were seen once. Sequences were obtained from peripheral blood. The receptors stem from a woman aged 55-69 years with acute or convalescent COVID-19.

The chain employs TRBV6-5 and TRBJ2-3; 7 nucleotides line up with TRBD2. Germline V gene data show CDR1 as MNHEY and CDR2 as SVGAGI. Trimming at V came to 8 bases and at J to 6 bases, leaving 8 bases not matched to a gene. The CDR3 loop spans 13 amino acids. The DNA of the CDR3 is TGTGCCAGCCGGACTAGGATGGTGGATACGCAGTATTTT. It encodes CASRTRMVDTQYF.

J is TRBJ2-7 and V is TRBV5-1; unclear D gene. The CDR3 runs 14 residues. The germline V gene has CDR1 SGHRS and CDR2 YFSETQ. V gave up 0 bases and J gave up 2 bases, with 9 bases separating them. In nucleotides, the CDR3 is TGCGCCAGCAGCTTGGCCGGGTCCACCTACGAGCAGTACTTC. This sequence encodes CASSLAGSTYEQYF. Based on the CDR3 plus reference TRBV5-1 and TRBJ2-7, the full variable domain is KAGVTQTPRYLIKTRGQQVTLSCSPISGHRSVSWYQQTPGQGLQFLFEYFSETQRNKGNFPGRFSGRQFSNSRSEMNVSTLELGDSALYLCASSLAGSTYEQYFGPGTRLTVT.

The CDR3 region has the DNA TGTGCCAGCAGCCAAGTGCACAGGGTTGAAACCGGGGAGCTGTTTTTT. Its translation is CASSQVHRVETGELFF. The chain joins TRBV3-1 (or the pseudogene TRBV3-2) to TRBJ2-2; D might be TRBD1 (6 bases). V was shortened by 1 base and J by 5 bases, with 14 bases between the two germline ends. Germline CDR1 and CDR2: LGHDT and YNNKEL (reference sequence). The CDR3 consists of 16 residues.

The chain uses TRBV10-3 and TRBJ1-3; 10 positions agree with TRBD1. The CDR3 is made up of 15 amino acids. The V segment lost 6 bases and the J segment 0 bases; nucleotides outside the gene matches: 2. CDR1 is ENHRY, CDR2 SYGVKD, per germline. In nucleotides, the CDR3 is TGTGCCATCAGGGGACAGGGGATCTCTGGAAACACCATATATTTT. It encodes CAIRGQGISGNTIYF.

The count of this clone is one. The chain combines TRBV5-6 with TRBJ2-3; tentatively, D is TRBD2 (5 bases). The CDR3 is 16 amino acids. From germline, CDR1 is SGHDT and CDR2 YYEEEE. With 0 bases removed from V and 1 base from J, the gap between germline ends came to 12 bases. CDR3 region: CASSLVAGGRTDTQYF. The CDR3, as DNA: TGTGCCAGCAGCTTGGTTGCAGGAGGACGCACAGATACGCAGTATTTT.

The sample holds one count of this clone. The chain carries TRBV24-1 and TRBJ2-7, with TRBD1 as a possible D gene (5 bases). Germline lookup yields CDR1 KGHDR and CDR2 SFDVKD. Between the trimmed V and J ends, which lost 9 bases and 0 bases, there was a span of 8 bases. The CDR3 is 12 amino acids. CDR3 nucleotide sequence: TGTGCCACCTCCGACAGCTCCTACGAGCAGTACTTC. This translates into CATSDSSYEQYF.

This clone has only one observation. V and J are TRBV7-2 and TRBJ2-7; a weak D match, TRBD2 (5 bases). The V and J ends lost 5 bases and 3 bases respectively, with 8 bases between them. The CDR3 runs to 12 residues. The V gene's germline CDR1 is SGHTA and CDR2 FQGNSA. The CDR3 loop reads CASSGEYYEQYF. As DNA, the CDR3 is TGTGCCAGCAGCGGGGAGTACTACGAGCAGTACTTC.

The CDR3 nucleotides read TGTGCCAGCAGCCAATCGATGGATGGAGGCACTGAAGCTTTCTTT. Translated: CASSQSMDGGTEAFF. The chain recombines TRBV16 with TRBJ1-1; no clear D gene. V shed 0 bases and J shed 4 bases, with 12 bases lying between them. This CDR3 contains 15 residues. Germline CDR1 is KGHSY and CDR2 is FQNENV.

This rearrangement joins TRBV28 to TRBJ1-1; D is uncertain. The V end lost 5 bases, the J end lost 8 bases, and 18 bases lay between the germline ends. The CDR3 has 14 amino acids. CDR1 MDHEN and CDR2 SYDVKM come from the germline V gene. The CDR3 here is CASSTSPGETEAFF. CDR3 nucleotide sequence: TGTGCCAGCAGTACGAGCCCGGGAGAAACGGAAGCTTTCTTT.

V and J are TRBV7-9 and TRBJ2-2, with a possible D match to TRBD2 (6 bases). Germline loops: CDR1 SEHNR, CDR2 FQNEAQ (reference sequence). The V gene lost 2 bases and the J gene lost 3 bases, with 13 bases spanning the gap. The CDR3 has 16 amino acids. For the CDR3, the DNA is TGTGCCAGCAGCTTAACAAGCGGGCAGGACACCGGGGAGCTGTTTTTT. Amino acids: CASSLTSGQDTGELFF. Based on the CDR3 plus reference TRBV7-9 and TRBJ2-2, the full variable domain is DTGVSQNPRHKITKRGQNVTFRCDPISEHNRLYWYRQTLGQGPEFLTYFQNEAQLEKSRLLSDRFSAERPKGSFSTLEIQRTEQGDSAMYLCASSLTSGQDTGELFFGEGSRLTVL.

As to this clone: Other DNA variants within this sample encode the same CDR3. The V gene is TRBV27, the J gene TRBJ1-2; maybe TRBD1 (6 bases). This CDR3 region has 13 residues. The V and J ends lost 6 bases and 8 bases respectively, with 16 bases between them. Germline CDR1 is MNHEY and CDR2 is SMNVEV (reference sequence). CDR3 DNA: TGTGCCAGCAGCTGGGGCAGGGGACGCGGCTACACCTTC. It codes for CASSWGRGRGYTF.

The chain uses TRBV7-2 and TRBJ1-2, with TRBD1 matching over 9 bases. Germline V gene lookup returns CDR1 SGHTA and CDR2 FQGNSA. The trim removed 5 bases at V and 8 bases at J, leaving 9 bases unmatched. CDR3 length: 14 amino acids. CDR3: CASSAGQGSRGYTF. The CDR3 DNA sequence: TGTGCCAGCAGCGCGGGACAGGGTAGTAGGGGCTACACCTTC.

The CDR3 DNA is TGTGCCAGCAGTCGATCAGGACAGATTGGAAACACCATATATTTT. The encoded protein is CASSRSGQIGNTIYF. The J gene is TRBJ1-3, the V gene TRBV6-6; D may be TRBD1 (6 bases). This CDR3 spans 15 amino acids. The germline V gene has CDR1 MNHNY and CDR2 SVGAGI (reference sequence). Trimming stripped 5 bases from V and 3 bases from J, with 14 bases between.

This clone was seen a few times. The CDR3 sequence: CASSLGGFYGYTF. The CDR3 nucleotides read TGTGCCAGCAGTTTGGGAGGGTTCTATGGCTACACCTTC. V is TRBV28 and J is TRBJ1-2; D gene unclear. This CDR3 spans 13 amino acids. The germline V gene encodes CDR1 MDHEN and CDR2 SYDVKM. Between the trimmed V and J ends, which lost 3 bases and 4 bases, there was a span of 9 bases.

This clone was seen a single time. This rearrangement joins TRBV19 to TRBJ1-2; D not resolved. Deletions cut 3 bases from V and 0 bases from J, with 5 bases between. CDR1 is LNHDA and CDR2 is SQIVND in the germline V gene (reference sequence). This CDR3 has 13 residues. The DNA for the CDR3 is TGTGCCAGTAGTATCGGAGCTAACTATGGCTACACCTTC. This encodes CASSIGANYGYTF.

The J gene is TRBJ2-5, the V gene TRBV24-1; weak D call: TRBD2 (6 bases). The germline CDR1 and CDR2 sequences are KGHDR and SFDVKD. Trimming took off 2 bases at V and 5 bases at J, with 14 bases between the two ends. The CDR3 length is 15 residues. CDR3 sequence: CATSDWGEGRETQYF. The CDR3 bases are TGTGCCACCAGTGATTGGGGCGAGGGGAGGGAGACCCAGTACTTC.

This clone was detected only once. This chain connects TRBV7-9 to TRBJ2-1; D may be TRBD2 (6 bases). This CDR3 is built from 15 residues. The germline gives CDR1 SEHNR, CDR2 FQNEAQ (reference sequence). Trimming removed 0 bases from V and 6 bases from J, with 12 bases in between. The CDR3, as DNA: TGTGCCAGCAGCTTAGCGTTCATTAGCGGCAATGAGCAGTTCTTC. It codes for CASSLAFISGNEQFF.

This clone was detected a few times. The chain uses TRBV28 and TRBJ2-1, with 7 positions matching TRBD2. CDR1 MDHEN and CDR2 SYDVKM come from the germline V gene. The CDR3 runs to 16 residues. The trim removed 5 bases at V and 5 bases at J, leaving 12 bases unmatched. The CDR3 region is CASSPNYSGRDNEQFF. The DNA for the CDR3 is TGTGCCAGCAGTCCGAACTATAGCGGGCGGGACAATGAGCAGTTCTTC.

The rearrangement joins TRBV30 to TRBJ1-3; D perhaps matches TRBD1 (5 bases). Trimming stripped 0 bases from V and 3 bases from J, with 18 bases between. There are 17 residues in the CDR3. Per germline, CDR1 GTSNPN and CDR2 SVGIG (reference sequence). The CDR3 bases are TGTGCCTGGAGTGTAGTTTTTCAGGGTGGTTTTGGAAACACCATATATTTT. Translation gives CAWSVVFQGGFGNTIYF.

As DNA, the CDR3 is TGTGCCAGCAGCTCGACAGGGCAATCTTCCCTCCACTTT. This gives the protein CASSSTGQSSLHF. The chain combines TRBV7-9 with TRBJ1-6; 7 positions match TRBD1. CDR1 SEHNR and CDR2 FQNEAQ come from the germline V gene (reference sequence). The CDR3 sequence is 13 residues long. V shed 4 bases, J shed 14 bases, and the junction held 8 bases outside the gene matches.

The chain combines TRBV3-1 (or the pseudogene TRBV3-2) with TRBJ1-2, with 7 bases matching TRBD1. Trimming cost V 1 base and J 4 bases; bases outside gene matches: 9. Germline V CDR1 and CDR2: LGHDT, YNNKEL (reference sequence). CDR3 length: 16 residues. The CDR3 nucleotides are TGTGCCAGCAGCCAAGTGAATACACAGGGGTTCTATGGCTACACCTTC. Translating it yields CASSQVNTQGFYGYTF.

This clone has only one observation. The rearrangement joins TRBV16 to TRBJ1-4; D gene ambiguous. The V end was cut by 3 bases, the J end by 8 bases, with 13 bases between. This CDR3 spans 14 amino acids. CDR1 KGHSY and CDR2 FQNENV come from the germline V gene. The CDR3 is CASSHRGEPEKLFF. The CDR3 coding sequence is TGTGCCAGCAGCCATCGCGGGGAGCCAGAAAAACTGTTTTTT.

This clone turned up a few times. V and J are TRBV5-1 and TRBJ2-7; 11 positions match TRBD2. With 3 bases clipped from V and 1 base from J, the junction kept 3 bases outside the gene matches. Germline V CDR1 and CDR2: SGHRS, YFSETQ. The CDR3 covers 15 residues. CDR3 region: CASSYIAGGSYEQYF. The CDR3 coding sequence is TGCGCCAGCAGCTATATAGCGGGGGGGTCCTACGAGCAGTACTTC.

The chain links TRBV3-1 (or the pseudogene TRBV3-2) to TRBJ1-2; 11 bases agree with TRBD1. The CDR3 totals 16 residues. V lost 4 bases and J lost 5; bases outside the gene matches: 9. Germline-derived CDR1 and CDR2 are LGHDT and YNNKEL (reference sequence). CDR3 sequence: CASSPPGQGAKYGYTF. The CDR3 bases are TGTGCCAGCAGCCCTCCTGGACAGGGGGCAAAGTATGGCTACACCTTC.

This clone turned up a few times. The rearrangement uses TRBV6-6 and TRBJ1-2, with 8 bases identical to TRBD1. Losses at the gene ends were 7 bases for V and 4 bases for J; bases not matched to a gene: 8. Germline V CDR1 and CDR2: MNHNY, SVGAGI (reference sequence). The CDR3 covers 14 residues. CDR3 amino acids: CASTPGGPTYGYTF. The CDR3 DNA reads TGTGCCAGCACCCCAGGGGGCCCGACCTATGGCTACACCTTC.

The genes are TRBV10-3 and TRBJ2-1, with TRBD2 matching 12 bases. CDR1 is ENHRY and CDR2 is SYGVKD in the germline V gene. J was trimmed by 6 bases and V by 6 bases; bases with no gene match: 9. The CDR3 has 16 residues. The CDR3 DNA reads as TGTGCCATCAGACAACTAGCGGGAGGATCATTCAATGAGCAGTTCTTC. As protein: CAIRQLAGGSFNEQFF.